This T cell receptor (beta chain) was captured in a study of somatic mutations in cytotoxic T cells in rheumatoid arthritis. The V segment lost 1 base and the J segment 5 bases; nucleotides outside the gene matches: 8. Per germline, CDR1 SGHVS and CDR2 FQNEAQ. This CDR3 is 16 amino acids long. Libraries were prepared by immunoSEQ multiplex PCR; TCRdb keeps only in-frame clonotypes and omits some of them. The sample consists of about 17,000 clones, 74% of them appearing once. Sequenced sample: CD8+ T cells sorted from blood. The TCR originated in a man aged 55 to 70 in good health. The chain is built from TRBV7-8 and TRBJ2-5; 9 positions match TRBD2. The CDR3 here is CASSLVLAGTGETQYF. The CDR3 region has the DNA TGTGCCAGCAGCTTAGTACTAGCGGGCACAGGGGAGACCCAGTACTTC.